The clone carrying this TCR beta chain was counted only a few times. Its specificity is not known. PBMCs were isolated at a quantity of at least 6 million per sample. The record originates from a study of blood T cells in healthy people across ages. The study's findings and limits: It was the long-lived donors that had more naive CD4+ cells and higher diversity than aged donors.

The use of a sample-barcoded 5' primer and a J-beta primer mix characterized a second PCR of about 7 to 12 cycles. Every single cDNA molecule received a tag from a template-switch adaptor with 12 random nucleotides. TCRdb called the 5' RACE reads again in MiXCR, with one record for every CDR3 protein. The sample lists 2 million or so distinct CDR3 sequences, roughly 50% occurring once. The V gene's germline CDR1 is DFQATT and CDR2 SNEGSKA (reference sequence). This CDR3 has 13 residues. V was trimmed by 3 bases and J by 0 bases, leaving 8 bases between them. The clonotype was recovered from a woman aged 40 to 55 in good health. The chain is built from TRBV20-1 and TRBJ1-2; D gene unclear. The sequencing input was blood. The CDR3 sequence: CSASFEANYGYTF. The DNA of the CDR3 is TGCAGTGCTAGCTTCGAGGCTAACTATGGCTACACCTTC.